This T cell receptor beta chain was found in a study of blood T cell repertoires in COVID-19. V shed 7 bases and J 3 bases; nucleotides not matched to a gene: 3. Germline CDR1 is SGHVS and CDR2 is FQNEAQ. This CDR3 is 13 amino acids long. The count of this clone is one. Adults between roughly 18 and 89 years of age took part from under 25 US areas. Data came from immunoSEQ multiplex PCR; TCRdb stores just in-frame clones and leaves some out. The sample lists approximately 82,000 clones; around 89% were seen once. This chain links TRBV7-8 with TRBJ1-5; 7 bases line up with TRBD1. The material sequenced was PBMCs or T cells enriched from blood (not recorded which). This TCR came from a woman in her forties or fifties with acute COVID-19. This CDR3 reads CASTTGINQPQHF. As DNA, the CDR3 is TGTGCCAGCACGACAGGGATCAATCAGCCCCAGCATTTT.